This TCR beta chain is from a study of cytomegalovirus exposure and HLA in healthy donors. The study, taken as a whole, reports: Later analysis identified about 18,000 TCR beta sequences associated with HLA alleles, using a false discovery rate threshold of 0.05. Association of a missense DCLRE1C variant with TCR beta V- and J-gene trimming was reported in a later analysis. The study had only CMV serostatus as immune exposure information. In an earlier analysis, most TCR beta V segments were productive about 87% or about 30% of the time.

About this clone itself: Its antigen remains unknown.

V gave up 0 bases and J gave up 5 bases, with 4 bases separating them. CDR1 MNHEY and CDR2 SVGAGI come from the germline V gene. This CDR3 has 12 amino acids. With 60 Vbeta and 13 Jbeta primers, the PCR was carried out. The protocol was immunoSEQ multiplex PCR, while the TCRdb copy is restricted to in-frame clones and leaves out a portion. The data hold 35,000 to 45,000 clones, with over 60% observed a single time. The rearrangement links TRBV6-5 to TRBJ1-1, with D hard to call. The TCR was taken from a man aged 25-40 years in good health and CMV-seronegative. The sequenced material came from PBMCs. CDR3 residues: CASSYSETEAFF. CDR3 sequence (DNA): TGTGCCAGCAGTTACTCAGAGACTGAAGCTTTCTTT.